A single TCR beta chain is shown here with its context. Its cognate antigen is unknown. The PCR had 60 Vbeta and 13 Jbeta primers. Profiling relied on immunoSEQ multiplex PCR, and the TCRdb table lists in-frame clones only, not all of them. The sample yields about 180,000 clones, around 82% seen once. The sample belongs to a study of cytomegalovirus exposure and HLA in healthy donors. At the level of the study: Approximately 80 million unique TCRs, all from HLA-typed donors, were included in an early release of the data. General observations from the study: Researchers reported that a few CMV-associated chains were confirmed in vitro as CMV antigen-specific.

Between the trimmed V and J ends, which lost 0 bases and 5 bases, there was a span of 10 bases. Germline CDR1 is ENHRY and CDR2 is SYGVKD. The CDR3 totals 14 residues. The source is a woman aged 30 to 39 in good health and CMV-seropositive. This rearrangement joins TRBV10-3 to TRBJ1-1; the D is unclear. The sequencing sample was made of PBMCs. The CDR3 region has the DNA TGTGCCATCAGTGAGTCCCGGGGTGGGACTGAAGCTTTCTTT. Amino acid sequence: CAISESRGGTEAFF.